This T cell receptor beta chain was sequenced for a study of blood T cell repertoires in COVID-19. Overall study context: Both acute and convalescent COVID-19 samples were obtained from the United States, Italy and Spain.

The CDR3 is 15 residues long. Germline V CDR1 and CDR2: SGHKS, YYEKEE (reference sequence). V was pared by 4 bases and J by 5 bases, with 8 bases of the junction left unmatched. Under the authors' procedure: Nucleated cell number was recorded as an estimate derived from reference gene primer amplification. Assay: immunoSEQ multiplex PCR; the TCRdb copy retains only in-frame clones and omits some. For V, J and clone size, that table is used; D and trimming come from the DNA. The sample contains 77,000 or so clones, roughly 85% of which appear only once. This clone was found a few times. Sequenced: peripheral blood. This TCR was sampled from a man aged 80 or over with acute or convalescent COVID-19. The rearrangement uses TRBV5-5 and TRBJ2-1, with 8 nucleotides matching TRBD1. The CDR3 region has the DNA TGTGCCAGCAGCCTCGGACAGGGAGTGGACAATGAGCAGTTCTTC. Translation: CASSLGQGVDNEQFF.